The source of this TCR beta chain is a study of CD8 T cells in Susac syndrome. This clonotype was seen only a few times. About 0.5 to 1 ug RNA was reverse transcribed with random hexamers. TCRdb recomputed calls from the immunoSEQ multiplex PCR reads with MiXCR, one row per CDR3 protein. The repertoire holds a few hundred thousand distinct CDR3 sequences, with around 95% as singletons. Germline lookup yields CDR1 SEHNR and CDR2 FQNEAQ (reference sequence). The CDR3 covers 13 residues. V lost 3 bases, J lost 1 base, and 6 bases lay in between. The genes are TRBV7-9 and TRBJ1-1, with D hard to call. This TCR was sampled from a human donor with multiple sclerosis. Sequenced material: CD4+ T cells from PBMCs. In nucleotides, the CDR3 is TGTGCCAGCAGCTTTTCTGAGAACACTGAAGCTTTCTTT. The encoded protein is CASSFSENTEAFF.